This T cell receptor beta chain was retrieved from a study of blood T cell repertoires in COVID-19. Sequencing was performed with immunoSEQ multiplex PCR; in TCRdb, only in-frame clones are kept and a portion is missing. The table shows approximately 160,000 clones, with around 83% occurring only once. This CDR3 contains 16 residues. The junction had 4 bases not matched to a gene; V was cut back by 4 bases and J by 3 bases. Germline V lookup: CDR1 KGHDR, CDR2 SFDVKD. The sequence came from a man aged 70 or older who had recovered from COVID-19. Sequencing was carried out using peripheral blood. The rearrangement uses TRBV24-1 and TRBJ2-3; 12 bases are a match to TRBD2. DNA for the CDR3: TGTGCCACCAGTGACCCCGGGACTAGCGGGACAGATACGCAGTATTTT. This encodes CATSDPGTSGTDTQYF.